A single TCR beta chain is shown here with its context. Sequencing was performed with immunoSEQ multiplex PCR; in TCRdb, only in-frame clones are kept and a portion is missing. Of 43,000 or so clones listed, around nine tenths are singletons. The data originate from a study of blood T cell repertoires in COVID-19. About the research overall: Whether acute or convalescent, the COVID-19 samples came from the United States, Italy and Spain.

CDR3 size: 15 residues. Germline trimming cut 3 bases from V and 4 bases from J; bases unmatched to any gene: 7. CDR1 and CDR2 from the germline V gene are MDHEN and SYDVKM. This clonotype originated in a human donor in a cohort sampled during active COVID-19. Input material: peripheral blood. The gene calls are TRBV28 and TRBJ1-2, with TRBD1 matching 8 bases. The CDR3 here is CASSFPWTGPYGYTF. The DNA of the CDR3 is TGTGCCAGCAGTTTCCCCTGGACAGGGCCCTATGGCTACACCTTC.